This paragraph reports one T cell receptor beta chain. Its matching antigen is unknown. In the same sample, other DNA sequences code for this CDR3. Every isolated RNA sample was fully reverse transcribed, so sequencing captured expressed TCRB transcripts. TCRdb keeps only in-frame clones here, not all; method: immunoSEQ multiplex PCR. The sample lists 150,000 to 200,000 clones, 7.5% to 8.5% occurring once. The data are from a study of beta chain features in type 1 diabetes. The CDR3 spans 14 residues. V shed 5 bases and J shed 2 bases, with 11 bases lying between them. Germline lookup yields CDR1 LNHDA and CDR2 SQIVND (reference sequence). Regarding the study as a whole: Researchers report that Type 1 diabetes patients had moderately but significantly shorter TCRB CDR3s across all four CD4+ subsets.

The V and J genes are TRBV19 and TRBJ2-3, with D possibly matching TRBD2 (6 bases). This clonotype was sampled from a man between 18 and 29 years old with type 1 diabetes. The sequenced sample consisted of central memory CD4+ T cells from blood. The CDR3 loop reads CASSRAGPTDTQYF. The CDR3 nucleotides read TGTGCCAGTAGTCGGGCGGGGCCCACAGATACGCAGTATTTT.